This TCR beta chain was sequenced for a study of blood T cells in healthy people across ages. A sample-barcoded 5' primer and a J-beta primer mix were used in a second PCR of roughly 6 to 12 cycles. Tags on each cDNA molecule came from a template-switch adaptor with 12 random nucleotides. TCRdb fed the 5' RACE reads into MiXCR, producing one record per CDR3 protein. The top ten clones hold roughly 9.4% of a sample with just under 550,000 distinct CDR3 sequences, 24% of them seen once. Donor samples were obtained from healthy Caucasian individuals from Russia, aged about 6 to 95. The germline V gene encodes CDR1 SQVTM and CDR2 ANQGSEA. Trimming cost V 6 bases and J 2 bases, with 20 bases left between them. The CDR3 extends over 15 amino acids. This sample was also put to use in a study of T cells of mothers and their children. Turning to that study: Second-round PCR products received sample barcodes and 2-4 random nucleotides from the M1S primer.

The receptor was derived from a boy younger than 18 in good health. V usage is TRBV29-1 and J usage is TRBJ2-7; D may match TRBD1 or TRBD2 (7 bases each). The sequenced material came from blood. The chain's CDR3 is CSVGGRGLATYEQYF. CDR3 coding DNA: TGCAGCGTGGGAGGGAGGGGGCTGGCCACCTACGAGCAGTACTTC.